This T cell receptor beta chain appears in the sequencing data of a study of blood T cell repertoires in COVID-19. As handled by the study authors: Nucleated cell counts were estimated from reference gene primer amplification. TCRdb's table, derived via immunoSEQ multiplex PCR, lists solely in-frame clones and lacks some. Clone size and the V and J calls come from that table; the DNA yielded D and trimming. The sample carries about 220,000 clones, 85% to 90% recorded once. After removal of 0 bases from V and 7 bases from J, the junction contained 3 bases not matched to a gene. This CDR3 contains 15 residues. Germline lookup yields CDR1 SGDLS and CDR2 YYNGEE.

The chain links TRBV9 to TRBJ1-5, with TRBD1 identical over 11 bases. Sample: peripheral blood. This sequence originates from a woman aged 45-60 years with COVID-19, enrolled during active disease. DNA for the CDR3: TGTGCCAGCAGCGTAGGGACAGGGGGCGACCAGCCCCAGCATTTT. It translates to CASSVGTGGDQPQHF.